This T cell receptor beta chain was profiled in a study of cytomegalovirus exposure and HLA in healthy donors. The CDR3 has 13 residues. Trimming shortened V by 5 bases and J by 4 bases, and 11 bases separated the two germline ends. Germline V lookup: CDR1 SGHTA, CDR2 FQGNSA. In the PCR, 60 Vbeta and 13 Jbeta primers were used. The protocol was immunoSEQ multiplex PCR, while the TCRdb copy is restricted to in-frame clones and leaves out a portion. This table has around 140,000 clones, roughly 78% appearing once. Sequences were obtained from PBMCs. The TCR comes from a man in his forties or fifties in good health and CMV-seropositive. V gene TRBV7-2 combines with J gene TRBJ1-2, with a tentative D call TRBD1 (6 bases). CDR3 sequence: CASSVGQSYGYTF. The CDR3 bases are TGTGCCAGCAGCGTTGGACAGAGCTATGGCTACACCTTC.